The source of this T cell receptor (beta chain) is a study of cytomegalovirus exposure and HLA in healthy donors. As for the study in general: The approximately 120 validation repertoires were reported in a later analysis to have been generated on the same platform as the 666 first-cohort repertoires. General study findings and limits: Overall, approximately 150 TCR beta chains were annotated as cytomegalovirus-associated. In vitro work confirmed that a few CMV-associated chains recognize CMV antigens.

As to this clone: What it binds is unknown.

J lost 3 bases, V lost 6 bases, and 2 bases had no gene match. CDR1 and CDR2 (germline): ENHRY, SYGVKD. The length of the CDR3 is 14 residues. Produced via immunoSEQ multiplex PCR; TCRdb's table is partial and in-frame only. The sample shows roughly 100,000 clones, around 87% of them seen only once. V gene TRBV10-3 combines with J gene TRBJ1-6, with TRBD1 matching over 7 bases. The receptor comes from a young woman in good health and CMV-seropositive. Specimen: PBMCs. Here the CDR3 reads CAIRGTVYNSPLHF. The CDR3 nucleotides read TGTGCCATCAGGGGGACAGTCTATAATTCACCCCTCCACTTT.